The following is a T cell receptor (beta chain) sequence with its context. Its antigen is not identified. Each CDR3 protein gets one entry after TCRdb re-called the reads with MiXCR. Counted here are under 150,000 distinct CDR3 sequences, about 33% occurring once; the ten biggest clones make up less than 45%. This sample was included in a study of T cell repertoires in cytomegalovirus infection. Germline V gene sequence: CDR1 MNHNY, CDR2 SVGAGI (reference sequence). V was shortened by 4 bases and J by 3 bases, with 25 bases between the two germline ends. This CDR3 is built from 18 residues. This TCR derives from a human donor in good health (CMV status not recorded). Some clones in this sample may be carry-over from other donors' samples. The V gene is TRBV6-6, the J gene TRBJ2-7; perhaps TRBD2 as D (5 bases). The starting material was CD8+ T cells from cultured PBMCs, obtained from culture after CMV antigen stimulation. The CDR3, as DNA: TGTGCCAGCAGTTTCGAGCTCAGCGGACTCCACCTGGTCTACGAGCAGTACTTC. Its translation is CASSFELSGLHLVYEQYF.